This paragraph covers one T cell receptor beta chain sequence. In this sample, this clone turned up a few times. It has no known antigen specificity. The record has no base qualities; no much larger clone is one base away. The data are from a study of cytomegalovirus exposure and HLA in healthy donors (dated by TCRdb to between 2016 and 2019). Notes on the research overall: An earlier analysis of approximately 590 of the donors reported approximately 270 Gb of sequence data and about 100 million unique TCR beta sequences from about 180 million T cells. Four or five DR-DQ haplotypes were handled as single units for association and clustering, since linkage in the cohort was strong. In a later genetic analysis, genome-wide SNP genotypes for about 55% of the roughly 700 donors were used, and that subset was treated as a discovery cohort. The study profiled the T cell repertoires of fewer than 850 subjects by immunosequencing and related them to cytomegalovirus serostatus. Every discovery cohort repertoire had been produced on one sequencing platform. The later analysis used no new phenotypic data to find candidate immune exposures, relying instead on TCR beta sequences and their occurrence across donors. A separate validation cohort of 100 to 150 different subjects was used in addition to the roughly 620-subject first cohort. An earlier analysis of 587 of the donors applied high-throughput TCR beta sequencing to assess whether each TCR beta V gene segment acted as functional or pseudogenic. Donor age, sex, ethnicity and CMV serostatus were collected together with the repertoire data. Among roughly 400 genotyped donors of the cohort, an average of around 240,000 unique TCR beta nucleotide sequences were sequenced per donor, roughly 20% of them non-productive. The study combined high-throughput TCR immunosequencing, statistical association of individual TCRs with disease status, and machine learning to predict cytomegalovirus infection status. Typing coverage differed by locus: A, B, C, DRB1 and DQB1 were typed in about 629-630 donors, DQA1 in about 550, DPA1 in 600 to 610, and DPB1 in just under 490. The aim of the study was to test whether cataloging public T cell receptors could identify signatures of past pathogen exposure. A later analysis re-examined previously published TCR beta repertoires from around 670 donors and added high-resolution HLA genotyping to investigate patterns of TCR occurrence. An early release that covered some 630 HLA-typed donors contained approximately 300 gigabases of sequencing data and tens of millions of unique TCR sequences. Of the approximately 400 genotyped donors, 65% to 90% were placed in the genetic ancestry cluster associated with self-reported Caucasian donors. HLA typing covered class I and class II loci at four-digit resolution.

Inclusive of the bounding cysteine and phenylalanine, the CDR3 is 18 residues long. This entry keeps only the CDR3 DNA: 54 bases, framed from base 1. After removal of 6 bases from V and 5 bases from J, the junction retains 14 bases not matched to a gene. Reading the germline V gene gives CDR1 ENHRY and CDR2 SYGVKD. The cohort consisted of 600 to 700 healthy bone marrow donors. All cohort members were sampled while nominally healthy, although unrecorded immune exposures were likely present. The donor tested CMV seropositive, placing the donor among the roughly 300 seropositive members of the cohort. Each donor provided a peripheral blood sample, and peripheral blood mononuclear cells were used for TCR beta sequencing. The Qiagen DNeasy Blood Extraction Kit was used to extract genomic DNA from the blood cell samples. Preparation of the library involved the immunoSEQ multiplex PCR assay. For the multiplex PCR, a mixture combining 60 forward primers for TCR Vbeta segments and 13 reverse primers for TCR Jbeta segments was used. A multiplex PCR assay on genomic DNA amplified the CDR3 region of rearranged TCR beta genes. The amplified TCR beta libraries were sequenced on the Illumina HiSeq System as 87-base-pair reads. The authors' pipeline ran thus. A later analysis tallied roughly 80 million unique TCR beta chains across the 640 or so repertoires, and about 10 million of those chains were shared by two or more donors. Raw reads were error-corrected and collapsed into unique sequences by a nearest-neighbor algorithm in which closely related sequences were merged to remove PCR and sequencing errors. To assign V, D and J gene segments, CDR3 sequences were aligned to IMGT reference sequences. For a sequence to be retained, at least a six-nucleotide match to both a V gene segment and a J gene segment was required. Rearrangements were classified as productive when the CDR3 lacked stop codons and remained in frame with V and J, and all other rearrangements were classified as non-productive. CDR3 was defined according to IMGT convention as the region running from the second conserved V-encoded cysteine to the conserved J-encoded phenylalanine. The earlier analysis of around 640 of the donors excluded sequences that lacked an unambiguous match to a single V gene segment. An earlier analysis of 587 of the donors classified V segments as functional when productive rearrangements were above 56.7% and as segregating when the standard deviation between donors was above 5%. A statistical classification framework was developed to diagnose cytomegalovirus status using the catalog of TCR beta chain sequences. In a later analysis, TCR nucleotide sequences were compared against IMGT/GENE-DB human TR gene sequences so that V and J genes could be assigned. In a later analysis, CDR3 sequences and most-parsimonious VDJ recombination scenarios were assigned using the TCRdist pipeline. In a later analysis, each TCR beta chain was defined by its CDR3 amino acid sequence together with its V-gene family, and reads lacking a unique V-gene family were excluded. As a way to deal with suspected cross-contamination and a sequencing artifact, a later analysis dropped 450 to 600 nucleotide sequences that were highly shared and had low generation probability. A later analysis calculated a clonal expansion index for each public chain from normalized within-repertoire ranks of inferred template counts. Generation probabilities in a later analysis came from a VDJ recombination model fitted to out-of-frame rearrangements, and those results were checked against IGoR. A later analysis scored TCR-TCR, TCR-HLA and TCR-CMV co-occurrence with hypergeometric tests, applying a repertoire-size bias correction to TCR pairs. A later analysis estimated false discovery rates by permuting HLA or CMV assignments 20 times. A later analysis grouped co-occurring TCRs with DBSCAN, adding TCRdist sequence similarity when clustering within HLA-allele-positive subsets. Repertoires with fewer than 30,000 or more than 120,000 public chains were left out of co-occurrence clustering, as were roughly five repertoires with anomalous nucleotide sharing. Drawn from immuneACCESS, this table holds only the in-frame rearrangements with V and J called that TCRdb kept. Clones are partly lost; checked studies trace under half to an unresolved V gene and leave the rest unexplained. D and trimming come from the DNA, and the V and J calls and clone size come from that table. This sample gives around 100,000 clones in total; 79% of them show up just once. Jointly, the top ten make up roughly 4% of the sample.

General study outcomes and caveats: Sequencing depth was assumed to be roughly uniform across donors in the presence/absence analyses, though that assumption may not hold. According to a later analysis, most CMV-associated TCR beta chains appeared to be HLA-restricted, and the HLA associations seemed to be driven largely by CMV exposure. Some 16 rarely observed V segments, including chromosome 9 orphons, were excluded from the earlier analysis of approximately 500 of the donors because counts were too low. Because HLA typing was missing for some donors at each locus, association tests included only the typed subset. Specific HLA alleles were associated with more than 15,000 TCR beta sequences at a false discovery rate of 0.05 in a later analysis. The study listed over 150 TCR beta chains as associated with cytomegalovirus. An earlier analysis of around 600 of the donors showed that most TCR beta V segments appeared in productive rearrangements either about 87% or about 30% of the time, which broadly matched IMGT annotations. Cytomegalovirus status was reported to be diagnosed by the classifier with high specificity and sensitivity in both the original and validation cohorts. A cluster of highly shared sequence variants was judged likely to represent a technical artifact of the sequencing pipeline. According to the authors, the approach could potentially be generalized to other disease states and immunological phenotypes. A later genetic analysis associated a missense DCLRE1C variant with V-gene and J-gene trimming of TCR beta chains, and an independent cohort replicated the association. In vitro tests confirmed that three of the cytomegalovirus-associated TCR beta chains recognize cytomegalovirus antigens. A later analysis found that TCR association rates varied across HLA loci, with DRB1 alleles showing the most associated TCRs and HLA-C alleles the fewest. In this cohort, only TCR beta chains were sequenced, and detectable features were limited by the absence of alpha or paired-chain data. In a later analysis, HLA-associated TCR beta chains showed more clonal expansion and lower generation probabilities than non-associated chains that were equally common. A further reported finding was that TCR beta sequences accurately predicted the HLA-A and HLA-B alleles for most subjects in the first cohort. Strong co-occurrence of HLA alleles, especially DR and DQ, made assigning TCR associations to individual alleles difficult. Across donors, most TCR sequences were observed very rarely, whereas some public TCRs were present in many individuals. Correlated functional status among segregating V segments might be attributable to linkage disequilibrium, but an unknown experimental factor could not be ruled out. A later genetic analysis reported fewer N-insertions in productive TCRs among donors in an Asian-associated ancestry cluster than the 666-donor mean. According to a later analysis, parvovirus B19, influenza, CMV and Epstein-Barr virus appeared linked to several top co-occurrence clusters. CMV serostatus was the only immune exposure information available for the cohort. The 87-base-pair reads could not distinguish some IMGT-functional V segments, including TRBV6-2 and TRBV6-3, so those segments were excluded.

The clonotype was recovered from a man between 50 and 59 years old in good health and CMV-seropositive. The chain links TRBV10-3 with TRBJ2-7; the central 15 bases match TRBD2. The sample taken for sequencing was PBMCs. The CDR3 region: CAIRPGLAGGPEPDEQYF. The DNA is as follows: TGTGCCATCAGACCCGGACTAGCGGGAGGGCCCGAACCGGACGAGCAGTACTTC.